These T cell receptor beta chains were read from a single sample in a study of OX40 agonist ivuxolimab in advanced cancers. The table came from immunoSEQ multiplex PCR; TCRdb's copy has only in-frame clones and leaves some out. The repertoire holds about 80,000 clones, with 80% to 90% as singletons. This specimen was CD4+ or CD8+ T cells sorted from blood, taken in a trial of the OX40 agonist ivuxolimab. Receptors were obtained from an adult with an advanced solid tumor such as melanoma, head and neck, liver or kidney cancer. The CDR3 runs from the conserved cysteine through the conserved F or W. The order of the fields is CDR3 protein, CDR3 DNA, clone size, V gene, J gene, D gene. The D gene is left open where the match is weak. Expanded clones are given a class, and other clones once, few, many or no size at all.

CDR3 protein: CASSPDRDTEAFF
CDR3 DNA: TGTGCCAGCAGTCCAGACAGGGACACTGAAGCTTTCTTT
clone size: .
V gene: TRBV5-4
J gene: TRBJ1-1
D gene: TRBD1

CDR3 protein: CASRPGQANTEAFF
CDR3 DNA: TGTGCCAGCAGGCCGGGACAAGCGAACACTGAAGCTTTCTTT
clone size: .
V gene: TRBV7-8
J gene: TRBJ1-1
D gene: .

CDR3 protein: CASSLTGTSANEQYF
CDR3 DNA: TGTGCCAGCAGCTTGACCGGGACTAGCGCAAACGAGCAGTACTTC
clone size: .
V gene: TRBV5-4
J gene: TRBJ2-7
D gene: TRBD2

CDR3 protein: CASSPILAGGAYEQYF
CDR3 DNA: TGTGCCAGCAGCCCCATCTTGGCGGGAGGAGCCTACGAGCAGTACTTC
clone size: .
V gene: TRBV7-2
J gene: TRBJ2-7
D gene: TRBD2

CDR3 protein: CASSPGGQSNNEQFF
CDR3 DNA: TGTGCCAGCAGCCCGGGGGGCCAGAGTAACAATGAGCAGTTCTTC
clone size: .
V gene: TRBV5-4
J gene: TRBJ2-1
D gene: .

CDR3 protein: CASSLNPGANVLTF
CDR3 DNA: TGTGCCAGCAGCTTAAATCCCGGGGCCAACGTCCTGACTTTC
clone size: .
V gene: TRBV7-3
J gene: TRBJ2-6
D gene: .

CDR3 protein: CASSVAKGALSGGYTF
CDR3 DNA: TGTGCCAGCAGCGTAGCCAAAGGGGCGCTCTCGGGTGGCTACACCTTC
clone size: .
V gene: TRBV9
J gene: TRBJ1-2
D gene: .

CDR3 protein: CASSFQRGGIYGYTF
CDR3 DNA: TGTGCCAGCAGTTTCCAAAGGGGGGGGATCTATGGCTACACCTTC
clone size: .
V gene: TRBV27
J gene: TRBJ1-2
D gene: .

CDR3 protein: CASSLEWTLGYNEQFF
CDR3 DNA: TGTGCCAGCAGCTTAGAGTGGACACTAGGATACAATGAGCAGTTCTTC
clone size: .
V gene: TRBV7-9
J gene: TRBJ2-1
D gene: .

CDR3 protein: CASSVVEGKNTEAFF
CDR3 DNA: TGTGCCAGCAGCGTAGTTGAAGGAAAAAACACTGAAGCTTTCTTT
clone size: .
V gene: TRBV9
J gene: TRBJ1-1
D gene: .

CDR3 protein: CASSDGNYGYTF
CDR3 DNA: TGCGCCAGCAGTGACGGGAACTATGGCTACACCTTC
clone size: .
V gene: TRBV10-1
J gene: TRBJ1-2
D gene: .

CDR3 protein: CASSLGGVLNTEAFF
CDR3 DNA: TGTGCCAGCAGTTTAGGGGGGGTCCTGAACACTGAAGCTTTCTTT
clone size: .
V gene: TRBV27
J gene: TRBJ1-1
D gene: .

CDR3 protein: CASSLEWSTGELFF
CDR3 DNA: TGTGCCAGCAGCTTAGAATGGAGCACCGGGGAGCTGTTTTTT
clone size: .
V gene: TRBV7-2
J gene: TRBJ2-2
D gene: .

CDR3 protein: CASSRQPQVEQYF
CDR3 DNA: TGTGCCAGCAGTCGCCAGCCCCAGGTTGAGCAGTACTTC
clone size: .
V gene: TRBV28
J gene: TRBJ2-7
D gene: .

CDR3 protein: CASSLGLDSGNTIYF
CDR3 DNA: TGTGCCAGCAGCTTAGGTCTCGACTCTGGAAACACCATATATTTT
clone size: .
V gene: TRBV7-6
J gene: TRBJ1-3
D gene: .

CDR3 protein: CAGTTTYGYTF
CDR3 DNA: TGTGCCGGGACGACAACCTATGGCTACACCTTC
clone size: .
V gene: TRBV30
J gene: TRBJ1-2
D gene: .

CDR3 protein: CASSWMTGSNEKLFF
CDR3 DNA: TGCGCCAGCAGCTGGATGACAGGGTCTAATGAAAAACTGTTTTTT
clone size: .
V gene: TRBV5-1
J gene: TRBJ1-4
D gene: TRBD1

CDR3 protein: CASRVDWSGNTIYF
CDR3 DNA: TGTGCCAGCAGGGTAGACTGGTCTGGAAACACCATATATTTT
clone size: .
V gene: TRBV2
J gene: TRBJ1-3
D gene: .

CDR3 protein: CASSALYGGLNEQFF
CDR3 DNA: TGTGCCAGCAGTGCCCTCTACGGGGGGCTTAATGAGCAGTTCTTC
clone size: .
V gene: TRBV6-4
J gene: TRBJ2-1
D gene: .

CDR3 protein: CASSLGTYGELFF
CDR3 DNA: TGTGCCAGCAGCTTAGGGACGTACGGGGAGCTGTTTTTT
clone size: .
V gene: TRBV7-9
J gene: TRBJ2-2
D gene: .

CDR3 protein: CASKIGTWGQETQYF
CDR3 DNA: TGTGCCAGCAAAATCGGGACATGGGGTCAAGAGACCCAGTACTTC
clone size: .
V gene: TRBV28
J gene: TRBJ2-5
D gene: .

CDR3 protein: CASSPGIQETQYF
CDR3 DNA: TGTGCCAGCTCACCAGGCATCCAAGAGACCCAGTACTTC
clone size: once
V gene: TRBV18
J gene: TRBJ2-5
D gene: .

CDR3 protein: CASSPGLASGEQYF
CDR3 DNA: TGTGCCAGCAGCCCGGGACTAGCATCGGGCGAGCAGTACTTC
clone size: .
V gene: TRBV7-2
J gene: TRBJ2-7
D gene: TRBD2

CDR3 protein: CASSPRSGRAQDEQFF
CDR3 DNA: TGTGCCAGCAGCCCCCGGAGCGGGAGGGCCCAAGATGAGCAGTTCTTC
clone size: .
V gene: TRBV7-9
J gene: TRBJ2-1
D gene: TRBD2

CDR3 protein: CASSLYLTSGYNEQFF
CDR3 DNA: TGTGCCAGCAGCTTATACTTGACTAGCGGCTACAATGAGCAGTTCTTC
clone size: .
V gene: TRBV7-9
J gene: TRBJ2-1
D gene: TRBD2

CDR3 protein: CSARTQETQYF
CDR3 DNA: TGCAGTGCACGGACCCAAGAGACCCAGTACTTC
clone size: .
V gene: TRBV20-1
J gene: TRBJ2-5
D gene: .

CDR3 protein: CASRSGTANEKLFF
CDR3 DNA: TGTGCCAGCAGATCGGGGACAGCAAATGAAAAACTGTTTTTT
clone size: .
V gene: TRBV7-2
J gene: TRBJ1-4
D gene: TRBD1

CDR3 protein: CASSLRAYTEAFF
CDR3 DNA: TGTGCCAGCAGCTTAAGGGCGTACACTGAAGCTTTCTTT
clone size: once
V gene: TRBV11-3
J gene: TRBJ1-1
D gene: .

CDR3 protein: CASSLDGLADTQYF
CDR3 DNA: TGTGCCAGCAGCTTAGATGGGTTAGCAGATACGCAGTATTTT
clone size: .
V gene: TRBV7-2
J gene: TRBJ2-3
D gene: .

CDR3 protein: CASSRLQATEAFF
CDR3 DNA: TGTGCCAGCAGCCGACTCCAAGCCACTGAAGCTTTCTTT
clone size: .
V gene: TRBV14
J gene: TRBJ1-1
D gene: .

CDR3 protein: CASSKVSQGSDSKLFF
CDR3 DNA: TGTGCCAGCAGCAAAGTTAGTCAGGGGAGTGATTCGAAACTGTTTTTT
clone size: .
V gene: TRBV21-1
J gene: TRBJ1-4
D gene: .

CDR3 protein: CASSLQASSYEQYF
CDR3 DNA: TGTGCCAGCAGCTTACAGGCGAGCTCCTACGAGCAGTACTTC
clone size: .
V gene: TRBV7-2
J gene: TRBJ2-7
D gene: .

CDR3 protein: CATSRDGGPNTEAFF
CDR3 DNA: TGTGCCACCAGCAGAGACGGAGGGCCAAACACTGAAGCTTTCTTT
clone size: .
V gene: TRBV15
J gene: TRBJ1-1
D gene: .

CDR3 protein: CASSSLSDTQYF
CDR3 DNA: TGTGCCAGCAGCTCATTATCAGATACGCAGTATTTT
clone size: once
V gene: TRBV7-6
J gene: TRBJ2-3
D gene: .

CDR3 protein: CASSTTVGIGTQYF
CDR3 DNA: TGTGCCAGCAGTACGACAGTCGGTATCGGGACCCAGTACTTC
clone size: .
V gene: TRBV6-1
J gene: TRBJ2-5
D gene: .

CDR3 protein: CASSQTGRTEAFF
CDR3 DNA: TGTGCCAGCAGCCAAACAGGCCGCACTGAAGCTTTCTTT
clone size: .
V gene: TRBV4-2
J gene: TRBJ1-1
D gene: .

CDR3 protein: CAIRPGSEENEQFF
CDR3 DNA: TGTGCCATCAGGCCAGGAAGCGAGGAGAATGAGCAGTTCTTC
clone size: .
V gene: TRBV10-3
J gene: TRBJ2-1
D gene: .

CDR3 protein: CAWAPGTLNTEAFF
CDR3 DNA: TGTGCCTGGGCCCCCGGGACGCTGAACACTGAAGCTTTCTTT
clone size: .
V gene: TRBV30
J gene: TRBJ1-1
D gene: .

CDR3 protein: CSARILDTQYF
CDR3 DNA: TGCAGTGCTAGAATCCTAGATACGCAGTATTTT
clone size: .
V gene: TRBV20-1
J gene: TRBJ2-3
D gene: .

CDR3 protein: CASSLVGSGQPQHF
CDR3 DNA: TGTGCCAGCAGTTTGGTGGGGTCGGGCCAGCCCCAGCATTTT
clone size: once
V gene: TRBV27
J gene: TRBJ1-5
D gene: .

CDR3 protein: CASSLTGGENTGELFF
CDR3 DNA: TGCGCCAGCAGCTTGACAGGGGGGGAAAACACCGGGGAGCTGTTTTTT
clone size: .
V gene: TRBV5-1
J gene: TRBJ2-2
D gene: .

CDR3 protein: CATGTGIYYGYTF
CDR3 DNA: TGTGCCACGGGGACAGGCATCTACTATGGCTACACCTTC
clone size: .
V gene: TRBV28
J gene: TRBJ1-2
D gene: TRBD1

CDR3 protein: CASSIRVESTGELFF
CDR3 DNA: TGTGCCAGTAGTATTCGGGTTGAGTCCACCGGGGAGCTGTTTTTT
clone size: few
V gene: TRBV19
J gene: TRBJ2-2
D gene: .

CDR3 protein: CASSYPNTGGIGYTF
CDR3 DNA: TGTGCCAGCAGTTACCCAAATACAGGGGGCATTGGCTACACCTTC
clone size: .
V gene: TRBV6-6
J gene: TRBJ1-2
D gene: TRBD1

CDR3 protein: CASHLNPLQNTEAFF
CDR3 DNA: TGTGCCAGCCATTTGAACCCATTACAAAACACTGAAGCTTTCTTT
clone size: .
V gene: TRBV18
J gene: TRBJ1-1
D gene: .

CDR3 protein: CASTITGDRGLAANVLTF
CDR3 DNA: TGTGCCAGCACCATCACGGGGGACAGGGGGCTTGCGGCCAACGTCCTGACTTTC
clone size: .
V gene: TRBV5-5
J gene: TRBJ2-6
D gene: TRBD1

CDR3 protein: CASSLSGSNEKLFF
CDR3 DNA: TGTGCCAGCAGCTTATCGGGGTCTAATGAAAAACTGTTTTTT
clone size: once
V gene: TRBV7-2
J gene: TRBJ1-4
D gene: .

CDR3 protein: CASSYGTGNEKLFF
CDR3 DNA: TGCGCCAGCAGCTATGGGACAGGGAATGAAAAACTGTTTTTT
clone size: once
V gene: TRBV5-1
J gene: TRBJ1-4
D gene: TRBD1

CDR3 protein: CASSEMAGVLETQYF
CDR3 DNA: TGTGCCAGCAGTGAAATGGCGGGAGTCCTGGAGACCCAGTACTTC
clone size: .
V gene: TRBV25-1
J gene: TRBJ2-5
D gene: TRBD2

CDR3 protein: CASAAGGTPRETQYF
CDR3 DNA: TGTGCCAGCGCTGCGGGGGGAACGCCGAGGGAGACCCAGTACTTC
clone size: .
V gene: TRBV18
J gene: TRBJ2-5
D gene: TRBD2

CDR3 protein: CASSEGVRDTQYF
CDR3 DNA: TGTGCCAGCAGTGAAGGGGTACGGGATACGCAGTATTTT
clone size: once
V gene: TRBV6-1
J gene: TRBJ2-3
D gene: .

CDR3 protein: CASSQGTVYSNQPQHF
CDR3 DNA: TGTGCCAGCAGCCAGGGGACAGTGTATAGCAATCAGCCCCAGCATTTT
clone size: .
V gene: TRBV7-6
J gene: TRBJ1-5
D gene: TRBD1